This T cell receptor (beta chain) was found in a study of graft-versus-host responses after intestinal transplantation. Across the study: Recipients had multivisceral, liver-intestinal, or isolated intestinal transplants.

About this clone: Its antigen is currently unknown.

Germline V gene sequence: CDR1 LGHNA, CDR2 YSLEER. The ends were cut back, 0 bases at V and 3 bases at J, with 12 bases in the middle. CDR3 length: 15 residues. Overall study results and limits: Early after transplant, HvG clones declined as circulating GvH clones peaked.

The method was immunoSEQ multiplex PCR; TCRdb's version includes in-frame clones alone and lacks a portion of them. The sample lists 20,000 to 30,000 clones; 90% were seen once. Specimen: PBMCs, collected approximately 38 days after intestinal transplant. The chain couples TRBV4-3 to TRBJ2-7; D call uncertain. This receptor was taken from a human patient who received an intestinal transplant, so some T cells may come from the graft donor. CDR3 sequence (DNA): TGCGCCAGCAGCCAAGATCTAACTGGCCACTACGAGCAGTACTTC. As protein: CASSQDLTGHYEQYF.